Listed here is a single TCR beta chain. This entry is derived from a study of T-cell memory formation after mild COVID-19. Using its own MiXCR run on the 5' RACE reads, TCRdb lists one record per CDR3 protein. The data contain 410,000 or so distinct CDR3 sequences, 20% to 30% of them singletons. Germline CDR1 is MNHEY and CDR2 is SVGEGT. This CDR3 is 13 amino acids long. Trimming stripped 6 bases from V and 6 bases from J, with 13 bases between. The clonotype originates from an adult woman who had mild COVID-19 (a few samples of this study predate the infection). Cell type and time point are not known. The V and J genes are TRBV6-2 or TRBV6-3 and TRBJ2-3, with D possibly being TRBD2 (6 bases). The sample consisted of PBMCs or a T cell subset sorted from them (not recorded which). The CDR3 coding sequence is TGTGCCAGCAGACATTCCGGGAGCGATACGCAGTATTTT. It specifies CASRHSGSDTQYF.